The present T cell receptor beta chain was sequenced within a study of blood T cell repertoires in COVID-19. Across the whole study: COVID-19 samples collected from the United States, Italy and Spain covered acute and convalescent phases.

In the authors' methods: Amplification of reference gene primers provided the estimated nucleated cell counts. Produced via immunoSEQ multiplex PCR; TCRdb's table is partial and in-frame only. The V and J calls and clone size were taken over from that table, and D and trimming were inferred from the DNA. The sample comprises some 82,000 clones, about four fifths of which are singletons, and approximately 40% rests with the top ten. Germline CDR1 reads SQVTM; CDR2 reads ANQGSEA. The V and J ends lost 4 bases and 1 base respectively, with 15 bases between them. This CDR3 region has 15 residues. The rearrangement uses TRBV29-1 and TRBJ2-3; D ambiguous. The TCR was taken from an elderly man with acute or convalescent COVID-19. Sequenced input: peripheral blood. This chain's CDR3 is CSVAFGFLGTDTQYF. CDR3 in DNA: TGCAGCGTTGCATTCGGGTTTTTGGGCACAGATACGCAGTATTTT.